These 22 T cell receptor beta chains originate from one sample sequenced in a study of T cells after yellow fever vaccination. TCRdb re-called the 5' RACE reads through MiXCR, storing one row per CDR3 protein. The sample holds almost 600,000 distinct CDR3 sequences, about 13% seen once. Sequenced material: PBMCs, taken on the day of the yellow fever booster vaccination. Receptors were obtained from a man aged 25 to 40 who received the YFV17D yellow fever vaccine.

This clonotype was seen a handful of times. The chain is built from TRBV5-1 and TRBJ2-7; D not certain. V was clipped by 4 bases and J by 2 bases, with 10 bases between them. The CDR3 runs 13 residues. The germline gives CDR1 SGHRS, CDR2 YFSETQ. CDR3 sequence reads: CASSESLPYEQYF. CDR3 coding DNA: TGCGCCAGCAGCGAGTCCCTCCCCTACGAGCAGTACTTC.

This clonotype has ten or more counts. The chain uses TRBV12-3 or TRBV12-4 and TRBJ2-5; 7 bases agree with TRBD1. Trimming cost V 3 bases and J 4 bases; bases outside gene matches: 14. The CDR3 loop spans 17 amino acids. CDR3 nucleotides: TGTGCCAGCAGTTTGGGACCTCCGGGACAGCGCGGAGAGACCCAGTACTTC. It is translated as CASSLGPPGQRGETQYF.

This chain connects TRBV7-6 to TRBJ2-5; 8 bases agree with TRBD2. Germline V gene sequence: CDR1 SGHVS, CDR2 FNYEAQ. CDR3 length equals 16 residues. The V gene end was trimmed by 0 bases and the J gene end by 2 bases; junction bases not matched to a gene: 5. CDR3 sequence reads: CASSLAPAGVQETQYF. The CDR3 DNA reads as TGTGCCAGCAGCTTAGCCCCAGCGGGAGTACAAGAGACCCAGTACTTC.

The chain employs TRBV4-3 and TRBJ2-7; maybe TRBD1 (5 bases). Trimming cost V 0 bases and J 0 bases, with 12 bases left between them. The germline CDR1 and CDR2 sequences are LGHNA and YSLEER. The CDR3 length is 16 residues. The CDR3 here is CASSQERGHSSYEQYF. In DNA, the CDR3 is TGCGCCAGCAGCCAAGAAAGAGGACACAGCTCCTACGAGCAGTACTTC.

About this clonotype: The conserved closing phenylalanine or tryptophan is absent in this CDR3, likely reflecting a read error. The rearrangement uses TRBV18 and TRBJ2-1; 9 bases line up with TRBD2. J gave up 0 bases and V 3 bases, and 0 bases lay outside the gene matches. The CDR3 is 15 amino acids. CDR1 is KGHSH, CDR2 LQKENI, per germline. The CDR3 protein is CASSPSGSSYNEQFS. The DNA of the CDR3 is TGTGCCAGCTCACCTAGCGGGAGCTCCTACAATGAGCAGTTCTCC.

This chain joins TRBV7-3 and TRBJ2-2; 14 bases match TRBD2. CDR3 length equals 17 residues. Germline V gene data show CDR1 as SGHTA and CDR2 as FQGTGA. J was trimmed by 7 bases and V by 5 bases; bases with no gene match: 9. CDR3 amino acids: CASSLWGTSGRGGELFF. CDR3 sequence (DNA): TGTGCCAGCAGCCTCTGGGGGACTAGCGGGAGAGGCGGGGAGCTGTTTTTT.

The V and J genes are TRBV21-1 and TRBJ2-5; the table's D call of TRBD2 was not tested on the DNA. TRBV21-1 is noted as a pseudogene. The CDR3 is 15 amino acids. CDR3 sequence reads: CASTTGAGRKETQYF. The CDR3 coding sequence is TGTGCCAGCACCACAGGGGCAGGGAGGAAAGAGACCCAGTACTTC.

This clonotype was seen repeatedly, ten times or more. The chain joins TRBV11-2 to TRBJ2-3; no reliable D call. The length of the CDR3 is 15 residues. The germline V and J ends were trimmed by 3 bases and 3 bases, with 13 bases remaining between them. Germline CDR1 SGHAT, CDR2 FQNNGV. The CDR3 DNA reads TGTGCCAGCAGCTTCTTTAGCCCTGGGACAGATACGCAGTATTTT. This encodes CASSFFSPGTDTQYF. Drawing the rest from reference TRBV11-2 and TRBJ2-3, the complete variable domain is EAGVAQSPRYKIIEKRQSVAFWCNPISGHATLYWYQQILGQGPKLLIQFQNNGVVDDSQLPKDRFSAERLKGVDSTLKIQPAKLEDSAVYLCASSFFSPGTDTQYFGPGTRLTVL.

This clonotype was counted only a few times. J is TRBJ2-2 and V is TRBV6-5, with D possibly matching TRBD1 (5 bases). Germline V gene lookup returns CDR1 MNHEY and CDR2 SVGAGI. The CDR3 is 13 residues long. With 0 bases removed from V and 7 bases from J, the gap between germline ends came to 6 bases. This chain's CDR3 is CASSYSGDGELFF. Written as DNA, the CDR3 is TGTGCCAGCAGTTACTCAGGGGACGGGGAGCTGTTTTTT.

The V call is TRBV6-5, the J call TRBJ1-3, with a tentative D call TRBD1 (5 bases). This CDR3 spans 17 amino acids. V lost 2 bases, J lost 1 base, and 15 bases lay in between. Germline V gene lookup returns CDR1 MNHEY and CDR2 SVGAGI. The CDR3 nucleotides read TGTGCCAGCAGTTACCCTACCGGGACGCCATCTGGAAACACCATATATTTT. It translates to CASSYPTGTPSGNTIYF.

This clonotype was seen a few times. The CDR3 bases are TGTGCCAGCAGCAGACAGGGAAACACAGATACGCAGTATTTT. It translates to CASSRQGNTDTQYF. The chain combines TRBV12-3 or TRBV12-4 with TRBJ2-3; 7 bases map to TRBD1. The CDR3 is 14 amino acids. The ends lost 6 bases at V and 2 bases at J; junction bases unmatched: 5.

CDR3 DNA: TGTGCCAGCAGCTTAGCTGGCGGTCAGATCTACGAGCAGTACTTC. Translated, it gives CASSLAGGQIYEQYF. The V and J genes are TRBV7-9 and TRBJ2-7; D unresolved. Trimming pared 0 bases from V and 3 bases from J, leaving 12 bases between. Germline assignment: CDR1 SEHNR and CDR2 FQNEAQ (reference sequence). This CDR3 region has 15 residues.

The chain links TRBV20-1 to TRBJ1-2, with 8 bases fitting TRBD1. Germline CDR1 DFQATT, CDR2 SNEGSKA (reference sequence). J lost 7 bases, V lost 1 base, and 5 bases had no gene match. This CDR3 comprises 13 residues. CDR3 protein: CSARAAGGSGYTF. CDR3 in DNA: TGCAGTGCTAGAGCTGCAGGGGGCTCTGGCTACACCTTC.

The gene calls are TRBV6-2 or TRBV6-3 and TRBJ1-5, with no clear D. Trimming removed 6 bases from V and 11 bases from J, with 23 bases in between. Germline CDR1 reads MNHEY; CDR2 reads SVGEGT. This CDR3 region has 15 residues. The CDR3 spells CASSDMQSEKRTQHF. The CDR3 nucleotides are TGTGCCAGCAGCGACATGCAGTCCGAGAAGAGGACCCAGCATTTT.

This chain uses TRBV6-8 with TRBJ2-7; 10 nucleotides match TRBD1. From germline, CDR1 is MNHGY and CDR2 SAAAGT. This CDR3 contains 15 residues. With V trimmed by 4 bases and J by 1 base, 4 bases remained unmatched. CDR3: CASSSRTGGSYEQYF. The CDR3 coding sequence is TGTGCCAGCAGTTCTCGGACAGGGGGTTCCTACGAGCAGTACTTC.

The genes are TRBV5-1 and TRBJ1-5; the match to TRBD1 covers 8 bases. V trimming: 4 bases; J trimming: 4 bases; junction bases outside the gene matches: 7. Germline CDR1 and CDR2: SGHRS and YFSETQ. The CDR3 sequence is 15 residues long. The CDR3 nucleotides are TGCGCCAGCAGCGAGGGGACAGGTCCGAATCAGCCCCAGCATTTT. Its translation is CASSEGTGPNQPQHF.

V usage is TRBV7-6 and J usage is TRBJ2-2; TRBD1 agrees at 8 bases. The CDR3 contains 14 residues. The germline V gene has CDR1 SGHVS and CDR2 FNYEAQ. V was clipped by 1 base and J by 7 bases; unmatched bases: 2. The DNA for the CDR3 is TGTGCCAGCAGCTTAGGGACAGGGTACGGGGAGCTGTTTTTT. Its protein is CASSLGTGYGELFF.

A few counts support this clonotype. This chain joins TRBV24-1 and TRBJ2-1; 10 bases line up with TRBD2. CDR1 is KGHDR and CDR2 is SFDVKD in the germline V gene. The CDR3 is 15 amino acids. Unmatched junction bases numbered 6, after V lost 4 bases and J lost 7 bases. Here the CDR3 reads CATSDHLAGVNEQFF. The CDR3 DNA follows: TGTGCCACCAGTGACCACCTAGCGGGAGTAAATGAGCAGTTCTTC.

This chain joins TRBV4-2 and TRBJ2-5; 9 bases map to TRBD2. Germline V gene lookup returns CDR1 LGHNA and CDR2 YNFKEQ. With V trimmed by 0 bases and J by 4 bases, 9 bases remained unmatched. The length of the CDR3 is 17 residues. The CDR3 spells CASSQEAMGLAGETQYF. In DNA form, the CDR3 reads TGTGCCAGCAGCCAAGAGGCTATGGGACTAGCAGGAGAGACCCAGTACTTC.

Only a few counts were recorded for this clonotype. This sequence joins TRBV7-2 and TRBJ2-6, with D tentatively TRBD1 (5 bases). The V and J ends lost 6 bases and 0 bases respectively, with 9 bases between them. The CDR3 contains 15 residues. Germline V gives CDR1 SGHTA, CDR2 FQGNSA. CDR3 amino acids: CASSIDSSGANVLTF. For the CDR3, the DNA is TGTGCCAGCAGTATAGACAGCTCTGGGGCCAACGTCCTGACTTTC.

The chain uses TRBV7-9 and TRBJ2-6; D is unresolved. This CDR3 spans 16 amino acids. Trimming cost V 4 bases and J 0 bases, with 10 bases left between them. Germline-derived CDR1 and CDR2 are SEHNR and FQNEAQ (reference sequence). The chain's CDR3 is CASSSSYNSGANVLTF. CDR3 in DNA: TGTGCCAGCAGCTCCAGCTACAACTCTGGGGCCAACGTCCTGACTTTC.

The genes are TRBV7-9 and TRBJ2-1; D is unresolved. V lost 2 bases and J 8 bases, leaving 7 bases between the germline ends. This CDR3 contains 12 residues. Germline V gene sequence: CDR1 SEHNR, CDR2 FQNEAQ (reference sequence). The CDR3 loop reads CASSLRVYEQFF. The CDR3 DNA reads TGTGCCAGCAGCTTACGAGTCTATGAGCAGTTCTTC.